The clone carrying this T cell receptor beta chain was seen more than once but under ten times. TCRdb called the 5' RACE reads again in MiXCR, with one record for every CDR3 protein. The sample lists around 80,000 distinct CDR3 sequences; about 5.5% were seen once. These data originate in a study of T cells of healthy individuals. This receptor was obtained from a female donor in good health.

Here the CDR3 DNA reads TGTGCCAGCAGCCAAGATTACGGGACAGAGAGCAATCAGCCCCAGCATTTT. Translation: CASSQDYGTESNQPQHF. The genes are TRBV3-1 and TRBJ1-5; 7 bases line up with TRBD1. The CDR3 contains 17 residues. In germline, CDR1 is LGHDT, CDR2 YNNKEL (reference sequence). V was clipped by 0 bases and J by 1 base; unmatched bases: 6.